The clone carrying this T cell receptor (beta chain) turned up a few times. Germline trimming cut 1 base from V and 5 bases from J; bases unmatched to any gene: 4. Germline CDR1 SGHTA, CDR2 FQGNSA. The CDR3 covers 15 residues. The sample is drawn from a study of cytomegalovirus exposure and HLA in healthy donors. The PCR made use of 60 Vbeta and 13 Jbeta primers. The protocol was immunoSEQ multiplex PCR, while the TCRdb copy is restricted to in-frame clones and leaves out a portion. The sample lists around 140,000 clones; roughly 9.6% were seen once. The source is a woman in her thirties or forties in good health and CMV-seropositive. Sequenced: PBMCs. The chain uses TRBV7-2 and TRBJ2-3; 9 bases match TRBD2. The CDR3 DNA sequence: TGTGCCAGCAGCTTAGTAGCGGGGGTGGGAGATACGCAGTATTTT. Translated, it gives CASSLVAGVGDTQYF. Full variable domain (rest looked up from reference TRBV7-2 and TRBJ2-3): GAGVSQSPSNKVTEKGKDVELRCDPISGHTALYWYRQSLGQGLEFLIYFQGNSAPDKSGLPSDRFSAERTGGSVSTLTIQRTQQEDSAVYLCASSLVAGVGDTQYFGPGTRLTVL.